The 28 T cell receptor beta chains presented below share a single source sample, sequenced in a study of tumor and adjacent non-tumor tissue in lung cancer. No cell sorting was done before RNA was extracted from the tissue. The library came from three nested PCR rounds adapted from ARM-PCR protocols. Using its own MiXCR run on the multiplex PCR reads, TCRdb lists one record per CDR3 protein. The table lists fewer than 120,000 distinct CDR3 sequences, approximately 84% of them singletons. Source material: lung tumor tissue. Receptors originate from a man in his sixties or seventies with non-small cell lung cancer.

The V call is TRBV10-2, the J call TRBJ1-5, with 7 bases matching TRBD1. CDR3 size: 16 residues. Per germline, CDR1 WSHSY and CDR2 SAAADI. V was clipped by 9 bases and J by 10 bases; unmatched bases: 21. In DNA form, the CDR3 reads TGCGCCAGGAAAACCAACAGGGGTGATAGCAGTCAACCCCAGCATTTT. This gives the protein CARKTNRGDSSQPQHF.

This clonotype was seen only a few times. At one boundary the junction diverges from the germline segment, which might be a read error. The chain has TRBV6-2 or TRBV6-3 and TRBJ2-5, with D maybe TRBD1 (7 bases). The CDR3 contains 16 residues. Germline V gene data show CDR1 as MNHEY and CDR2 as SVGEGT. CDR3 DNA: TGTGCCAGCAACCCCCGTGTACAGGGGATTCGGGAGACCCAGTATTTC. This sequence encodes CASNPRVQGIRETQYF.

This chain uses TRBV12-5 with TRBJ1-5; 7 bases align to TRBD1. The germline CDR1 and CDR2 sequences are LGHNT and FRNRAP. Unmatched junction bases numbered 16, after V lost 7 bases and J lost 16 bases. The CDR3 totals 13 residues. The CDR3: CASAPDRNQLQHF. CDR3 DNA: TGTGCTAGTGCCCCGGACAGGAATCAACTCCAACATTTT.

This clonotype appeared once. As the CDR3 is not closed by the conserved phenylalanine or tryptophan, this likely results from a read error. The J gene is TRBJ2-1, the V gene TRBV6-2 or TRBV6-3, with 8 bases fitting TRBD2. The germline gives CDR1 MNHEY, CDR2 SVGEGT. This CDR3 contains 15 residues. The CDR3 protein is CAGSPGLGNTNEQFI. CDR3 DNA: TGTGCCGGCAGTCCGGGACTAGGCAATACCAACGAGCAGTTCATC.

A note on this clonotype: At one of its ends the junction is not consistent with the germline gene, which may arise from a read error. The chain recombines TRBV29-1 with TRBJ1-2; no firm D call. The germline V gene has CDR1 SQVTM and CDR2 ANQGSEA. The CDR3 is made up of 13 amino acids. The CDR3 nucleotides are TGCAGGGCCTCGCCCCGGGCCTTAATAGGCTACACTTTC. Protein: CRASPRALIGYTF.

About this clonotype itself: The junction differs from germline at one of its ends, possibly a read error. This rearrangement joins TRBV11-2 to TRBJ1-2, with TRBD1 matching 8 bases. The CDR3 loop spans 14 amino acids. Germline V gene sequence: CDR1 SGHAT, CDR2 FQNNGV. CDR3 nucleotide sequence: TGTGCCAGCAGCGCTACAGGGGGTACCTATGACTACACCTTC. Translating it yields CASSATGGTYDYTF.

This clonotype was observed a single time. An end of the junction does not agree with germline; a read error may underlie this. The chain employs TRBV10-3 and TRBJ2-3, with a tentative D call TRBD1 (6 bases). In germline, CDR1 is ENHRY, CDR2 SYGVKD. The length of the CDR3 is 15 residues. In nucleotides, the CDR3 is TGTGCCATCAGCCATGACAGGAGCTACACAGACACGCAGTATTTT. Amino acid sequence: CAISHDRSYTDTQYF.

To note about this clonotype: Being one base from a much bigger clone, this may be a read error. CDR3 in amino acids: CSVRQGGESQYF. CDR3 DNA sequence: TGCAGCGTGAGACAGGGAGGGGAGAGCCAGTACTTC. The genes are TRBV29-1 and TRBJ2-5; possibly TRBD1 or TRBD2 for D (7 bases each). Germline V gene sequence: CDR1 SQVTM, CDR2 ANQGSEA. CDR3 length: 12 amino acids.

This clonotype was observed many times. V is TRBV10-1 and J is TRBJ2-2; D might be TRBD2 (6 bases). CDR3 length: 15 residues. The V and J ends lost 4 bases and 0 bases respectively, with 9 bases between them. Germline assignment: CDR1 WNHNN and CDR2 SYGVQD (reference sequence). Written as DNA, the CDR3 is TGCGCCAGCAGTGTAGGGAGGTCGAACACCGGGGAGCTGTTTTTT. Translated: CASSVGRSNTGELFF.

V and J are TRBV6-2 or TRBV6-3 and TRBJ2-7; D ambiguous. This CDR3 spans 11 amino acids. V lost 8 bases and J 4 bases, leaving 9 bases between the germline ends. Germline V CDR1 and CDR2: MNHEY, SVGEGT. The DNA for the CDR3 is TGTGCCAGCTGTGATTTTTACGAGCAGTACTTC. Encoded protein: CASCDFYEQYF.

The rearrangement links TRBV29-1 to TRBJ2-5, with D maybe TRBD1 (6 bases). V gave up 8 bases and J gave up 5 bases, with 18 bases separating them. From germline, CDR1 is SQVTM and CDR2 ANQGSEA. This CDR3 is built from 13 residues. The chain's CDR3 is CSLADRFHETQYF. The CDR3 coding sequence is TGCAGCTTGGCAGACAGGTTCCATGAGACCCAGTACTTC.

The DNA for the CDR3 is TGTGCCTTGAGAAGTCCAAACAGCGAGGAGCTGTTTTTT. Residues: CALRSPNSEELFF. The chain carries TRBV6-6 and TRBJ2-2; D is unresolved. Trimming stripped 11 bases from V and 10 bases from J, with 20 bases between. Germline-derived CDR1 and CDR2 are MNHNY and SVGAGI (reference sequence). The length of the CDR3 is 13 residues.

A few counts support this clonotype. The final CDR3 position lacks the conserved phenylalanine or tryptophan, pointing to a likely read error. The rearrangement joins TRBV20-1 to TRBJ1-5; no clear D. The length of the CDR3 is 14 residues. Trimming stripped 5 bases from V and 3 bases from J, with 14 bases between. CDR1 and CDR2 from the germline V gene are DFQATT and SNEGSKA (reference sequence). CDR3 DNA: TGCAGTGCTCAAATACCCTGGGACAATCAGCCCCAGCATCTC. It codes for CSAQIPWDNQPQHL.

Note on this clonotype: Because the CDR3 is missing its conserved closing phenylalanine or tryptophan, this is likely a read error. V usage is TRBV11-3 and J usage is TRBJ2-7; D might be TRBD1 (5 bases). The CDR3 spans 15 residues. Germline V gene data show CDR1 as SGHNT and CDR2 as YENEEA. The ends were cut back, 5 bases at V and 7 bases at J, with 21 bases in the middle. The CDR3 sequence is CASSPMTASVYEQYL. CDR3 DNA sequence: TGTGCCAGCAGCCCGATGACAGCATCCGTGTATGAGCAGTACTTG.

As for this clonotype: A read error may be the cause here, since a much bigger clone is one base away. DNA of the CDR3: TGTGCCCGAGGGACGTCGAACACCTGGGAGCTGTTTTTT. It encodes CARGTSNTWELFF. V gene TRBV30 combines with J gene TRBJ2-2, with D possibly called TRBD1 or TRBD2 (5 bases each). The CDR3 extends over 13 amino acids. Germline V CDR1 and CDR2: GTSNPN, SVGIG (reference sequence).

Comment on this clonotype: No conserved phenylalanine or tryptophan ends this CDR3, so it is likely a read error. The chain joins TRBV6-2 or TRBV6-3 to TRBJ2-1; TRBD2 agrees at 8 bases. Germline V gives CDR1 MNHEY, CDR2 SVGEGT. The CDR3 sequence is 15 residues long. This chain's CDR3 is CTSSPGLDNTNEQFL. CDR3 bases: TGTACCAGCAGTCCGGGACTAGACAATACCAATGAGCAGTTCTTA.

With respect to this clonotype: Relative to the germline gene, one junction end is altered; a read error may explain this. This chain connects TRBV11-2 to TRBJ1-2; D is possibly TRBD1 (5 bases). Looked up from germline, CDR1 is SGHAT and CDR2 is FQNNGV. CDR3 length: 13 amino acids. The DNA for the CDR3 is TGTGACAGCAGGTTAGATAAGAGGGGTGGCTACACCTTC. This codes for CDSRLDKRGGYTF. Filled out from reference TRBV11-2 and TRBJ1-2, the complete variable domain reads EAGVAQSPRYKIIEKRQSVAFWCNPISGHATLYWYQQILGQGPKLLIQFQNNGVVDDSQLPKDRFSAERLKGVDSTLKIQPAKLEDSAVYLCDSRLDKRGGYTFGSGTRLTVV.

For this clonotype: Here the CDR3 omits its conserved ending phenylalanine or tryptophan, so a read error is the likely source. The V call is TRBV29-1, the J call TRBJ2-1, with 8 positions matching TRBD1. This CDR3 is built from 12 residues. CDR1 and CDR2 from the germline V gene are SQVTM and ANQGSEA. With V trimmed by 7 bases and J by 6 bases, 5 bases remained unmatched. CDR3 nucleotide sequence: TGCAGCGCTGATACAGGGGGCAATGAGCAGTTCATC. Its protein product is CSADTGGNEQFI.

The sample holds a few counts of this clonotype. The rearrangement joins TRBV12-3 or TRBV12-4 to TRBJ2-1; 9 nucleotides line up with TRBD2. This CDR3 has 14 residues. V lost 9 bases, J lost 7 bases, and 10 bases stayed unmatched. The CDR3 spells CASNLTSGLNEQFF. For the CDR3, the DNA is TGTGCCAGTAATTTAACTAGCGGGCTGAATGAGCAGTTCTTC.

Notes on this clonotype: A read error may be the cause here, since a much bigger clone is one base away. The conserved phenylalanine or tryptophan is not found at the CDR3 terminus, so this likely reflects a read error. The gene calls are TRBV6-2 or TRBV6-3 and TRBJ1-5, with D uncertain. There are 13 residues in the CDR3. Germline V gene lookup returns CDR1 MNHEY and CDR2 SVGEGT. The CDR3 protein is CAAVVVWNQPQHY. The CDR3 nucleotides are TGTGCAGCAGTTGTAGTCTGGAATCAGCCCCAGCATTAT.

Of note for this clonotype: A read error is likely, as this CDR3 ends without the conserved phenylalanine or tryptophan. This chain joins TRBV11-2 and TRBJ2-1; TRBD2 is a possible D gene (6 bases). The CDR3 is made up of 18 amino acids. The V gene's germline CDR1 is SGHAT and CDR2 FQNNGV. The CDR3 DNA is TGTGCCGGCAGCTTACATGTGCGGGACTGGGCCTCCTACAGTGAGCAGTTCTCT. It is translated as CAGSLHVRDWASYSEQFS.

V usage is TRBV7-8 and J usage is TRBJ2-1; TRBD1 agrees at 7 bases. The ends lost 5 bases at V and 11 bases at J; junction bases unmatched: 12. The CDR3 is made up of 14 amino acids. CDR1 SGHVS and CDR2 FQNEAQ come from the germline V gene. CDR3 sequence: CASSPSPGTVKQFF. DNA for the CDR3: TGTGCCAGCAGCCCATCCCCAGGGACAGTTAAGCAGTTCTTC.

With respect to this clonotype: The final CDR3 position lacks the conserved phenylalanine or tryptophan, pointing to a likely read error. The CDR3 spells CTSSIKDTQYL. Here the CDR3 DNA reads TGTACCAGCAGTATTAAAGATACGCAGTATCTC. This rearrangement joins TRBV12-3 or TRBV12-4 to TRBJ2-3; no reliable D call. The CDR3 contains 11 residues.

Comments on this clonotype: The final CDR3 position lacks the conserved phenylalanine or tryptophan, pointing to a likely read error. V is TRBV20-1 and J is TRBJ2-1, with unresolved D. The germline V gene has CDR1 DFQATT and CDR2 SNEGSKA (reference sequence). The CDR3 has 15 amino acids. The CDR3 bases are TGCAGTGCTAGAGATACCCAGGCCTCCTACAGTGAGCAGTTCTCC. It translates to CSARDTQASYSEQFS.

The rearrangement uses TRBV7-9 and TRBJ2-5; either TRBD1 or TRBD2 may fit D (5 bases each). The germline CDR1 and CDR2 sequences are SEHNR and FQNEAQ (reference sequence). The CDR3 contains 15 residues. The V gene lost 1 base and the J gene lost 6 bases, with 15 bases spanning the gap. The CDR3 DNA sequence: TGTGCCAGCAGCTTAGTCGTGAGGGGCAGGAAGACCCAGTACTTC. Protein: CASSLVVRGRKTQYF.

There are many counts of this clonotype. The chain is built from TRBV20-1 and TRBJ1-4, with D maybe TRBD1 (6 bases). The length of the CDR3 is 13 residues. V was cut by 2 bases and J by 6 bases, with 10 bases left in between. CDR1 is DFQATT and CDR2 is SNEGSKA in the germline V gene (reference sequence). DNA for the CDR3: TGCAGTGCTAGAACAGGGATGCATGAAAAACTGTTTTTT. Its protein is CSARTGMHEKLFF.

As for this clonotype: The conserved phenylalanine or tryptophan is not found at the CDR3 terminus, so this likely reflects a read error. The chain carries TRBV29-1 and TRBJ1-2, with D hard to call. The CDR3 runs 16 residues. The germline V gene encodes CDR1 SQVTM and CDR2 ANQGSEA. The germline V and J ends were trimmed by 4 bases and 11 bases, with 29 bases remaining between them. The CDR3 DNA sequence: TGCAGCGTTGTCCCCCATCAATCCTCGGGAGAAGGTGGGTACACCTTA. Protein sequence: CSVVPHQSSGEGGYTL.

With regard to this clonotype: Without the conserved terminal phenylalanine or tryptophan, this CDR3 likely stems from a read error. The gene calls are TRBV11-2 and TRBJ1-2, with D tentatively TRBD1 (6 bases). The length of the CDR3 is 14 residues. The germline gives CDR1 SGHAT, CDR2 FQNNGV. The CDR3 reads CANSPTGGTYGYTS. In nucleotides, the CDR3 is TGTGCCAACAGCCCGACAGGTGGTACCTATGGCTACACCTCC.